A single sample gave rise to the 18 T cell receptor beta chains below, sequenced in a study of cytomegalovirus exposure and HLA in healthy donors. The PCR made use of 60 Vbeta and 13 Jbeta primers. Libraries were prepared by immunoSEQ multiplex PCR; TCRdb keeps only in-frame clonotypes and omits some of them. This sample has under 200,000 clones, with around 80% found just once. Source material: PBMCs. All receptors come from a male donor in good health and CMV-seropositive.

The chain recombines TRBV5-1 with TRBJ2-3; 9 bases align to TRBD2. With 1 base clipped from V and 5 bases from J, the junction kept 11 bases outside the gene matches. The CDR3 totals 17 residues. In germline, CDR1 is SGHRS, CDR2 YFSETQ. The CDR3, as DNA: TGCGCCAGCAGCTTGCCGGGACTAGCTTCCGGGGGAGATACGCAGTATTTT. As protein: CASSLPGLASGGDTQYF.

Here the CDR3 DNA reads TGTGCCAGCAGCTTATTACTAGCGGGAGCAAGAGAGCAGTACTTC. Protein product: CASSLLLAGAREQYF. V gene TRBV7-2 combines with J gene TRBJ2-7, with 11 bases that match TRBD2. CDR3 length equals 15 residues. Per the germline V gene, CDR1 is SGHTA and CDR2 is FQGNSA. Trimming removed 2 bases from V and 7 bases from J; junction bases left unmatched: 7.

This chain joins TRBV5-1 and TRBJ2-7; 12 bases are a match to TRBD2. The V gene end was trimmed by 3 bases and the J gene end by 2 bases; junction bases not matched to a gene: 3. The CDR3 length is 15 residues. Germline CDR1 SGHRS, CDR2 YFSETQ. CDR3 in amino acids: CASSSTSGSTYEQYF. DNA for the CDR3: TGCGCCAGCAGCTCGACTAGCGGGAGCACCTACGAGCAGTACTTC.

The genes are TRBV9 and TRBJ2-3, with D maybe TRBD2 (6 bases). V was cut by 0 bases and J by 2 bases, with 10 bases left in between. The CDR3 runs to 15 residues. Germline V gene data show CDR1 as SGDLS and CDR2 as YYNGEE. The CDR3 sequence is CASSVVAGYTDTQYF. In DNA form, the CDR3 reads TGTGCCAGCAGCGTAGTGGCGGGGTACACAGATACGCAGTATTTT. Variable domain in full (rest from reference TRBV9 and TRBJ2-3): DSGVTQTPKHLITATGQRVTLRCSPRSGDLSVYWYQQSLDQGLQFLIQYYNGEERAKGNILERFSAQQFPDLHSELNLSSLELGDSALYFCASSVVAGYTDTQYFGPGTRLTVL.

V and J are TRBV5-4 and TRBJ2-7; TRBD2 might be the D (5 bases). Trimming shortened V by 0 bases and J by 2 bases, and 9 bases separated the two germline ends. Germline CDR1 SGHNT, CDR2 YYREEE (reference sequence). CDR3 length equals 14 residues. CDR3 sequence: CASSLERAAYEQYF. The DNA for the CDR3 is TGTGCCAGCAGCTTGGAACGAGCGGCCTACGAGCAGTACTTC.

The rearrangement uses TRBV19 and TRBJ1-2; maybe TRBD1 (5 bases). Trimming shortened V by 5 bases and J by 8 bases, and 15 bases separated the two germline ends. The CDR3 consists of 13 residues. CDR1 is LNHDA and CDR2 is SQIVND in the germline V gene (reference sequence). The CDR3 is CASSPPRAVGYTF. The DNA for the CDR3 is TGTGCCAGTAGTCCCCCCAGGGCAGTCGGCTACACCTTC.

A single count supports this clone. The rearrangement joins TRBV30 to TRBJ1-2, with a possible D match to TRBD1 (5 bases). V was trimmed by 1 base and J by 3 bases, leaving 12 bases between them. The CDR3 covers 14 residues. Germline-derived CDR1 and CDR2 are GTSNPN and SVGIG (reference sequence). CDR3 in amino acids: CAWSGPRGDYGYTF. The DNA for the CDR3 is TGTGCCTGGAGTGGTCCCCGGGGGGACTATGGCTACACCTTC. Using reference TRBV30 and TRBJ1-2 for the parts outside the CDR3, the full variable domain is SQTIHQWPATLVQPVGSPLSLECTVEGTSNPNLYWYRQAAGRGLQLLFYSVGIGQISSEVPQNLSASRPQDRQFILSSKKLLLSDSGFYLCAWSGPRGDYGYTFGSGTRLTVV.

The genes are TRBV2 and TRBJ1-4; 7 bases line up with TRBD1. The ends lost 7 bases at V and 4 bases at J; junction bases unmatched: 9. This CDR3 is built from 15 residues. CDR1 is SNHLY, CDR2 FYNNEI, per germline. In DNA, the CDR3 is TGTGCCAGCATCCCCCAGGACAGGATTAATGAAAAACTGTTTTTT. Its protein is CASIPQDRINEKLFF.

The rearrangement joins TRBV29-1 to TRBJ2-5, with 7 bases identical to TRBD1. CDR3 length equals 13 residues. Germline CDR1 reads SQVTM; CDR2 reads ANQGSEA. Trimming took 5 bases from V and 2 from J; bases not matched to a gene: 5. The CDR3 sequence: CSVYGTEQETQYF. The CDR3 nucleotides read TGCAGCGTTTACGGGACAGAACAAGAGACCCAGTACTTC.

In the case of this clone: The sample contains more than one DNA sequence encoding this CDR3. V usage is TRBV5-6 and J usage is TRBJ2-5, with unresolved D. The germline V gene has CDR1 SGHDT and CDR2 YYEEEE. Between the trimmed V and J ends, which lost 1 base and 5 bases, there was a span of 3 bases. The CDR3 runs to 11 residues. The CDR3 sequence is CASSLLETQYF. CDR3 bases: TGTGCCAGCAGCTTGCTGGAGACCCAGTACTTC.

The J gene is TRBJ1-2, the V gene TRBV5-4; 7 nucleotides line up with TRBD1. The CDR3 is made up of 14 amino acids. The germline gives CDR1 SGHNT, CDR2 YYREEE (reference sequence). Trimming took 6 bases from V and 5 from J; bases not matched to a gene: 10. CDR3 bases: TGTGCCAGCACCTTAGGGGGCGCGGGGTATGGCTACACCTTC. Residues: CASTLGGAGYGYTF.

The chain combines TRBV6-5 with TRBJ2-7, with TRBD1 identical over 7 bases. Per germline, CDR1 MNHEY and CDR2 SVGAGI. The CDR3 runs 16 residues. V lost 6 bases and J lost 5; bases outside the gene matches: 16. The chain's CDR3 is CASRYNLETGIDEQYF. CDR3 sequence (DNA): TGTGCCAGCAGGTACAATTTGGAGACAGGGATTGACGAGCAGTACTTC.

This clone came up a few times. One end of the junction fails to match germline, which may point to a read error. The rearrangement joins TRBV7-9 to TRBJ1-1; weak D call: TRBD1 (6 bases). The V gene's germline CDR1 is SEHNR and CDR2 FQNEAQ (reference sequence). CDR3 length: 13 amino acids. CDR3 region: CSSSSSQGREAFF. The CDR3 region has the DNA TGTTCCAGCAGCTCGTCACAGGGTCGGGAAGCTTTCTTT.

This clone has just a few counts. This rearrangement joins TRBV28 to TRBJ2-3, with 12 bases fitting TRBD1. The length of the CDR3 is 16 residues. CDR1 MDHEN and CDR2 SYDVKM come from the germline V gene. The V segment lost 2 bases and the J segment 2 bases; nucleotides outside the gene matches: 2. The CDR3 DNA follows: TGTGCCAGCAGTTTAGGGACAGGGGGCGACACAGATACGCAGTATTTT. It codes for CASSLGTGGDTDTQYF. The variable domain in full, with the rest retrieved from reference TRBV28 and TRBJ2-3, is DVKVTQSSRYLVKRTGEKVFLECVQDMDHENMFWYRQDPGLGLRLIYFSYDVKMKEKGDIPEGYSVSREKKERFSLILESASTNQTSMYLCASSLGTGGDTDTQYFGPGTRLTVL.

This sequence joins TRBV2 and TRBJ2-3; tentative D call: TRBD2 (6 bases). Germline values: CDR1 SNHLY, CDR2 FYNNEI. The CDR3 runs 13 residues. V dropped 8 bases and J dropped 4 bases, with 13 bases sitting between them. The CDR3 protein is CASQLAMADTQYF. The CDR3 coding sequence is TGTGCCAGCCAGCTAGCGATGGCAGATACGCAGTATTTT.

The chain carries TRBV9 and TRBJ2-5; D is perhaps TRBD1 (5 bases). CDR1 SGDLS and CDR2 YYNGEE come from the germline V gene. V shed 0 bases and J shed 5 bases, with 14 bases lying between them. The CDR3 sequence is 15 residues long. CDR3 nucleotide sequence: TGTGCCAGCAGCGTAGCTTTAGGGGCTAGGGAGACCCAGTACTTC. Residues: CASSVALGARETQYF.

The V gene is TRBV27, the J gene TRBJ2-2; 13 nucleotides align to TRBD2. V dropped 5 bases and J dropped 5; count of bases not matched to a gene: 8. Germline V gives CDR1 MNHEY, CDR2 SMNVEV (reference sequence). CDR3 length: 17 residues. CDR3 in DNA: TGTGCCAGCAGTGTCCACGGACTAGCGGGAGTTACCGGGGAGCTGTTTTTT. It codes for CASSVHGLAGVTGELFF.

This CDR3 reads CSVEGRNTEAFF. CDR3 coding DNA: TGCAGCGTTGAAGGCAGGAACACTGAAGCTTTCTTT. V gene TRBV29-1 combines with J gene TRBJ1-1; D remains unclear. Germline V gene lookup returns CDR1 SQVTM and CDR2 ANQGSEA. The length of the CDR3 is 12 residues. Trimming shortened V by 1 base and J by 1 base, and 4 bases separated the two germline ends.